This passage covers 23 T cell receptor beta chains from one sample sequenced in a study of technical replicates of blood from a handful of donors. The data were produced by immunoSEQ multiplex PCR, yet TCRdb's version contains in-frame clones alone and is incomplete. The table shows more than 70,000 clones, with 93% occurring only once. Sequencing was performed on T cells isolated from PBMCs. The receptors originated from a human donor in good health.

The genes are TRBV7-9 and TRBJ2-7; 7 bases agree with TRBD1. This CDR3 has 14 residues. The J segment lost 4 bases and the V segment lost 5 bases, leaving 8 bases of the junction unmatched. From germline, CDR1 is SEHNR and CDR2 FQNEAQ (reference sequence). This chain's CDR3 is CASSRRDSFYEQYF. The CDR3 bases are TGTGCCAGCAGCCGACGGGACAGCTTTTACGAGCAGTACTTC.

V gene TRBV19 combines with J gene TRBJ1-1; TRBD1 is a possible D gene (5 bases). The CDR3 has 17 residues. CDR1 is LNHDA and CDR2 is SQIVND in the germline V gene (reference sequence). Deletions cut 3 bases from V and 0 bases from J, with 17 bases between. The CDR3 sequence: CASSISSDRLMNTEAFF. CDR3 coding DNA: TGTGCCAGTAGTATTAGCTCCGACAGACTTATGAACACTGAAGCTTTCTTT.

This chain's CDR3 is CAGSGQPNEKLFF. The CDR3 coding sequence is TGTGCCGGTTCGGGACAGCCTAATGAAAAACTGTTTTTT. The chain combines TRBV28 with TRBJ1-4, with 7 positions matching TRBD1. Germline CDR1 and CDR2: MDHEN and SYDVKM. The junction had 6 bases not matched to a gene; V was cut back by 11 bases and J by 3 bases. This CDR3 region has 13 residues.

The chain has TRBV11-3 and TRBJ2-1; 7 bases map to TRBD2. CDR3 length: 17 amino acids. The V gene end was trimmed by 5 bases and the J gene end by 4 bases; junction bases not matched to a gene: 14. CDR1 and CDR2 from the germline V gene are SGHNT and YENEEA. For the CDR3, the DNA is TGTGCCAGCAGCCCCGTAAGTTATACTAGCGTATACAATGAGCAGTTCTTC. Its translation: CASSPVSYTSVYNEQFF.

This chain links TRBV7-7 with TRBJ2-7; the match to TRBD1 covers 7 bases. The germline CDR1 and CDR2 sequences are SSHAT and FNYEAQ (reference sequence). J was trimmed by 7 bases and V by 1 base; bases with no gene match: 7. This CDR3 contains 14 residues. The chain's CDR3 is CASSLGPGQQEQYF. In nucleotides, the CDR3 is TGTGCCAGCAGCTTAGGCCCGGGACAGCAAGAGCAGTACTTC.

The rearrangement uses TRBV15 and TRBJ2-2, with 10 nucleotides matching TRBD1. V shed 5 bases and J 6 bases; nucleotides not matched to a gene: 6. The CDR3 has 15 amino acids. Germline V CDR1 and CDR2: LNHNV, YYDKDF (reference sequence). In nucleotides, the CDR3 is TGTGCCACCAGCCGGGACAGGGGAAACCCCGGGGAGCTGTTTTTT. Translation: CATSRDRGNPGELFF. Full variable domain (rest looked up from reference TRBV15 and TRBJ2-2): DAMVIQNPRYQVTQFGKPVTLSCSQTLNHNVMYWYQQKSSQAPKLLFHYYDKDFNNEADTPDNFQSRRPNTSFCFLDIRSPGLGDTAMYLCATSRDRGNPGELFFGEGSRLTVL.

The chain combines TRBV7-6 with TRBJ2-5, with D possibly TRBD2 on 6 matching bases. Trimming pared 0 bases from V and 9 bases from J, leaving 11 bases between. This CDR3 has 13 amino acids. The germline CDR1 and CDR2 sequences are SGHVS and FNYEAQ. The DNA of the CDR3 is TGTGCCAGCAGCTTAGCAATGTGGGAGGCCCAGTACTTC. Its translation: CASSLAMWEAQYF.

This chain joins TRBV5-1 and TRBJ2-5, with 7 bases that match TRBD2. V was clipped by 0 bases and J by 7 bases; unmatched bases: 3. Per germline, CDR1 SGHRS and CDR2 YFSETQ. The CDR3 runs 13 residues. The CDR3 DNA reads TGCGCCAGCAGCTTGGATCCTAGCGGGACCCAGTACTTC. Protein: CASSLDPSGTQYF.

The CDR3 DNA follows: TGTGCCTGGAGTGTCATCAGCGCCCGGGAAGGAGTGTTAGGCTACACCTTC. It codes for CAWSVISAREGVLGYTF. The J gene is TRBJ1-2, the V gene TRBV30; D not resolved. CDR1 GTSNPN and CDR2 SVGIG come from the germline V gene (reference sequence). V was shortened by 0 bases and J by 8 bases, with 25 bases between the two germline ends. The CDR3 is 17 amino acids.

The V and J genes are TRBV5-8 and TRBJ1-5; TRBD1 aligns across 11 bases. Germline trimming cut 3 bases from V and 9 bases from J; bases unmatched to any gene: 11. Germline values: CDR1 SGHTS, CDR2 YDEGEE. CDR3 length: 16 residues. The CDR3 DNA is TGTGCCAGCAGCTCCCGGGACAGGGGGGCCCCGGGGCCCCAGCATTTT. This sequence encodes CASSSRDRGAPGPQHF.

The chain joins TRBV2 to TRBJ2-1; possibly TRBD2 for D (7 bases). Germline V CDR1 and CDR2: SNHLY, FYNNEI. With 6 bases removed from V and 4 bases from J, the gap between germline ends came to 16 bases. CDR3 length: 15 residues. The DNA for the CDR3 is TGTGCCAGCAGGGACAGACTAGCTCTATACAATGAGCAGTTCTTC. This gives the protein CASRDRLALYNEQFF. Complete variable domain (other parts from reference TRBV2 and TRBJ2-1): EPEVTQTPSHQVTQMGQEVILRCVPISNHLYFYWYRQILGQKVEFLVSFYNNEISEKSEIFDDQFSVERPDGSNFTLKIRSTKLEDSAMYFCASRDRLALYNEQFFGPGTRLTVL.

The chain joins TRBV5-1 to TRBJ2-2; 10 positions agree with TRBD1. J was trimmed by 4 bases and V by 2 bases; bases with no gene match: 8. The CDR3 is 17 amino acids. The germline V gene encodes CDR1 SGHRS and CDR2 YFSETQ. CDR3 sequence: CASSLIGGTGVTGELFF. Written as DNA, the CDR3 is TGCGCCAGCAGCTTAATTGGCGGGACAGGGGTCACCGGGGAGCTGTTTTTT.

The chain links TRBV30 to TRBJ2-1; D is possibly TRBD1 (5 bases). CDR3 length: 11 residues. Germline V gene lookup returns CDR1 GTSNPN and CDR2 SVGIG (reference sequence). Trimming pared 8 bases from V and 5 bases from J, leaving 10 bases between. The CDR3: CAGDSNNEQFF. The CDR3 DNA sequence: TGTGCCGGCGACAGCAACAATGAGCAGTTCTTC.

The rearrangement uses TRBV29-1 and TRBJ1-2; possible D gene TRBD1, 6 bases. V lost 0 bases, J lost 6 bases, and 8 bases lay in between. The CDR3 consists of 12 residues. The germline V gene encodes CDR1 SQVTM and CDR2 ANQGSEA. The CDR3 protein is CSVEEQGNGYTF. In DNA, the CDR3 is TGCAGCGTTGAAGAACAGGGAAATGGCTACACCTTC.

This rearrangement joins TRBV7-9 to TRBJ1-5; the match to TRBD1 covers 8 bases. Germline loops: CDR1 SEHNR, CDR2 FQNEAQ (reference sequence). The CDR3 extends over 18 amino acids. The ends lost 4 bases at V and 0 bases at J; junction bases unmatched: 11. As DNA, the CDR3 is TGTGCCAGCAGCTCCTCTATCGGGGGACAGGATAGCAATCAGCCCCAGCATTTT. Translation gives CASSSSIGGQDSNQPQHF.

This chain uses TRBV10-3 with TRBJ2-3, with D possibly being TRBD1 (6 bases). The V and J ends lost 3 bases and 0 bases respectively, with 13 bases between them. CDR1 is ENHRY, CDR2 SYGVKD, per germline. This CDR3 comprises 16 residues. CDR3 region: CAISDRDTKSTDTQYF. The CDR3 DNA reads as TGTGCCATCAGTGACCGGGACACCAAGAGCACAGATACGCAGTATTTT.

The V call is TRBV27, the J call TRBJ2-7; D ambiguous. With 4 bases removed from V and 1 base from J, the gap between germline ends came to 2 bases. The CDR3 is 11 amino acids. Germline V gene sequence: CDR1 MNHEY, CDR2 SMNVEV (reference sequence). The CDR3: CASSSSYEQYF. Here the CDR3 DNA reads TGTGCCAGCAGTTCGTCCTACGAGCAGTACTTC.

The chain uses TRBV19 and TRBJ1-5, with TRBD1 as a possible D gene (6 bases). Deletions cut 6 bases from V and 6 bases from J, with 18 bases between. The germline CDR1 and CDR2 sequences are LNHDA and SQIVND (reference sequence). The CDR3 runs 15 residues. CDR3 sequence: CASRGWGIQGQPQHF. The CDR3 nucleotides read TGTGCCAGTAGGGGTTGGGGAATACAGGGTCAGCCCCAGCATTTT.

This sequence joins TRBV5-4 and TRBJ1-4, with a tentative D call TRBD1 (6 bases). Trimming pared 4 bases from V and 7 bases from J, leaving 17 bases between. CDR1 is SGHNT and CDR2 is YYREEE in the germline V gene (reference sequence). This CDR3 is built from 15 residues. CDR3 DNA: TGTGCCAGCAGCGCCGAGGGGGGGGCGGGTGAAAAACTGTTTTTT. Translated: CASSAEGGAGEKLFF.

The rearrangement joins TRBV5-1 to TRBJ2-7, with D uncertain. Per germline, CDR1 SGHRS and CDR2 YFSETQ. CDR3 length: 13 residues. The V end was cut by 4 bases, the J end by 1 base, with 9 bases between. The CDR3 loop is CASSRERSYEQYF. The CDR3 nucleotides read TGCGCCAGCAGCCGAGAACGGTCCTACGAGCAGTACTTC.

The chain carries TRBV19 and TRBJ1-2; D call uncertain. CDR3 length: 11 residues. The germline V and J ends were trimmed by 9 bases and 8 bases, with 13 bases remaining between them. Germline V gene lookup returns CDR1 LNHDA and CDR2 SQIVND (reference sequence). The chain's CDR3 is CASGGSEGYTF. The CDR3 DNA is TGTGCCAGCGGAGGGAGTGAAGGCTACACCTTC.

V is TRBV10-1 and J is TRBJ2-1; 9 nucleotides line up with TRBD2. The germline CDR1 and CDR2 sequences are WNHNN and SYGVQD (reference sequence). CDR3 length: 16 amino acids. Unmatched junction bases numbered 10, after V lost 3 bases and J lost 7 bases. The CDR3 spells CASSDTGLAPTNEQFF. DNA for the CDR3: TGCGCCAGCAGTGACACGGGACTAGCCCCTACGAATGAGCAGTTCTTC.

This clone was detected only a few times. The chain is built from TRBV6-1 and TRBJ1-1, with a weak D call TRBD1 (5 bases). Trimming left V 7 bases short and J 3 bases short, with 12 bases between. There are 13 residues in the CDR3. Germline-derived CDR1 and CDR2 are MNHNS and SASEGT. CDR3 protein: CASTGRDYTEAFF. The CDR3 nucleotides are TGTGCCAGCACAGGCAGGGACTACACTGAAGCTTTCTTT.